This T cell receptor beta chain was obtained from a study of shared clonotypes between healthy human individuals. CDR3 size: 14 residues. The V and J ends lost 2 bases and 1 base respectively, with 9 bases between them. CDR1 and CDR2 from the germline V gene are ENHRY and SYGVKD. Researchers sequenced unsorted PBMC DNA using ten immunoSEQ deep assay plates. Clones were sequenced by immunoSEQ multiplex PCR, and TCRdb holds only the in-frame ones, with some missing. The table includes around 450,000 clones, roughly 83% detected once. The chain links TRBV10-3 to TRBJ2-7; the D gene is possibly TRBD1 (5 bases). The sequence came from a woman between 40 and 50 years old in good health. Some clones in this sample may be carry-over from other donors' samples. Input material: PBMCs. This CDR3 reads CAISEGARSYEQYF. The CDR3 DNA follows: TGTGCCATCAGTGAGGGGGCCAGATCCTACGAGCAGTACTTC.